Shown below are 2 T cell receptor beta chains from a single sample sequenced in a study of blood T cell repertoires in COVID-19. The table came from immunoSEQ multiplex PCR; TCRdb's copy has only in-frame clones and leaves some out. The sample holds about 410,000 clones, around nine tenths seen once. The material sequenced was peripheral blood. These receptors were collected from a woman aged 40 to 49 with COVID-19, enrolled during active disease.

The rearrangement links TRBV6-4 to TRBJ2-1, with D perhaps matching TRBD2 (6 bases). CDR3 length: 15 amino acids. Germline CDR1 MRHNA, CDR2 SNTAGT. V was cut by 5 bases and J by 9 bases, with 20 bases left in between. The CDR3 nucleotides read TGTGCCAGCAGTCCCGAGGCGGGACGGGGGAGTGAGCAGTTCTTC. Protein sequence: CASSPEAGRGSEQFF.

This clone was detected only once. The chain employs TRBV4-3 and TRBJ1-4, with D possibly being TRBD1 (5 bases). The CDR3 covers 16 residues. Trimming shortened V by 4 bases and J by 7 bases, and 19 bases separated the two germline ends. Per the germline V gene, CDR1 is LGHNA and CDR2 is YSLEER. Here the CDR3 reads CASSLGPGGGGEKLFF. The DNA of the CDR3 is TGCGCCAGCAGCCTGGGGCCCGGGGGAGGCGGTGAAAAACTGTTTTTT.